The rows below give T cell receptor beta chains drawn from one sample of a study of CD8 T cells in ankylosing spondylitis. Each CDR3 protein is one row after TCRdb ran MiXCR on the 5' RACE reads. The repertoire holds tens of thousands of distinct CDR3 sequences, approximately 5.7% seen once, with about 5% in the top ten. What was sequenced was synovial fluid, either unsorted or a sorted T cell fraction (not recorded which). The source of these receptors is a male donor with ankylosing spondylitis. The CDR3 runs from the conserved cysteine through the conserved F or W. The order of the fields is V gene, clone size, D gene, J gene, CDR3 protein, CDR3 DNA. A D gene is named only where the DNA matches it firmly. The listing skips clone size in some rows; elsewhere it reads once, few, many or a size class.

V gene: TRBV6-6; clone size: many; D gene: NA; J gene: TRBJ2-1; CDR3 protein: CASSPEAAGQQFF; CDR3 DNA: TGTGCCAGCTCCCCAGAGGCTGCCGGGCAGCAGTTCTTC
V gene: TRBV20-1; clone size: NA; D gene: NA; J gene: TRBJ1-4; CDR3 protein: CSARDAARDEKLFF; CDR3 DNA: TGCAGTGCTAGGGACGCAGCGAGGGATGAAAAACTGTTTTTT
V gene: TRBV7-6; clone size: NA; D gene: TRBD2; J gene: TRBJ2-1; CDR3 protein: CASSAAGTPNYNEQFF; CDR3 DNA: TGTGCCAGCAGCGCAGCGGGAACTCCCAATTACAATGAGCAGTTCTTC
V gene: TRBV12-3/TRBV12-4; clone size: many; D gene: NA; J gene: TRBJ2-5; CDR3 protein: CASSWGVLETQYF; CDR3 DNA: TGTGCCAGCAGTTGGGGGGTTTTGGAGACCCAGTACTTC
V gene: TRBV5-1; clone size: many; D gene: NA; J gene: TRBJ1-2; CDR3 protein: CASSWTDLDYGYTF; CDR3 DNA: TGCGCCAGCAGCTGGACAGACCTAGACTATGGCTACACCTTC
V gene: TRBV15; clone size: NA; D gene: NA; J gene: TRBJ2-7; CDR3 protein: CATSRGNEQYF; CDR3 DNA: TGTGCCACCAGCAGAGGAAACGAGCAGTACTTC
V gene: TRBV29-1; clone size: many; D gene: NA; J gene: TRBJ1-1; CDR3 protein: CSVEDPQLNTEAFF; CDR3 DNA: TGCAGCGTTGAAGATCCCCAGCTGAACACTGAAGCTTTCTTT
V gene: TRBV5-5; clone size: few; D gene: TRBD1; J gene: TRBJ1-1; CDR3 protein: CASSRDRGLSTEAFF; CDR3 DNA: TGTGCCAGCAGCCGAGACAGGGGTTTGTCCACTGAAGCTTTCTTT
V gene: TRBV7-9; clone size: few; D gene: TRBD1; J gene: TRBJ1-2; CDR3 protein: CASRLGQGAFGYTF; CDR3 DNA: TGTGCCAGCAGGTTAGGACAGGGAGCTTTTGGCTACACCTTC
V gene: TRBV12-3/TRBV12-4; clone size: many; D gene: NA; J gene: TRBJ2-3; CDR3 protein: CASSFSPDTQYF; CDR3 DNA: TGTGCCAGCAGTTTTAGTCCAGATACGCAGTATTTT
V gene: TRBV2; clone size: many; D gene: TRBD2; J gene: TRBJ2-1; CDR3 protein: CASSLSGSSYNEQFF; CDR3 DNA: TGTGCCAGCAGTCTCAGCGGGAGCTCCTACAATGAGCAGTTCTTC
V gene: TRBV5-1; clone size: few; D gene: NA; J gene: TRBJ2-5; CDR3 protein: CASSLVPAQQETQYF; CDR3 DNA: TGCGCCAGCAGCTTGGTGCCAGCCCAGCAAGAGACCCAGTACTTC
V gene: TRBV27; clone size: few; D gene: TRBD1; J gene: TRBJ1-2; CDR3 protein: CASRGQGRSYTF; CDR3 DNA: TGTGCCAGCAGGGGACAGGGGAGAAGCTACACCTTC
V gene: TRBV7-7; clone size: many; D gene: NA; J gene: TRBJ1-1; CDR3 protein: CASSLVQNTEAFF; CDR3 DNA: TGTGCTAGCAGCTTAGTACAAAACACTGAAGCTTTCTTT
V gene: TRBV3-2; clone size: many; D gene: NA; J gene: TRBJ1-5; CDR3 protein: CASSHDYNSNQPQHF; CDR3 DNA: TGTGCCAGCAGCCATGACTATAATAGCAATCAGCCCCAGCATTTT
V gene: TRBV7-3; clone size: many; D gene: NA; J gene: TRBJ2-1; CDR3 protein: CASSLTVIAAHEQFF; CDR3 DNA: TGTGCCAGCAGCTTAACGGTGATAGCGGCTCATGAGCAGTTCTTC
V gene: TRBV11-2; clone size: NA; D gene: TRBD1; J gene: TRBJ2-7; CDR3 protein: CASSLETGVAYEQYF; CDR3 DNA: TGTGCCAGCAGCTTAGAGACAGGGGTAGCCTACGAGCAGTACTTC
V gene: TRBV19; clone size: NA; D gene: NA; J gene: TRBJ2-2; CDR3 protein: CASRDGELFFF; CDR3 DNA: NA
V gene: TRBV5-5; clone size: NA; D gene: NA; J gene: TRBJ1-3; CDR3 protein: CASSLIRGSGNTIYF; CDR3 DNA: TGTGCCAGCAGCTTGATCCGGGGCTCTGGAAACACCATATATTTT
V gene: TRBV4-2; clone size: many; D gene: NA; J gene: TRBJ1-2; CDR3 protein: CASSQFRGGVYGYTF; CDR3 DNA: TGTGCCAGCAGCCAATTCCGGGGCGGCGTGTATGGCTACACCTTC
V gene: TRBV7-2; clone size: many; D gene: NA; J gene: TRBJ2-7; CDR3 protein: CASGKPGTSRYEQYF; CDR3 DNA: TGTGCCAGCGGGAAACCCGGGACATCTCGTTACGAGCAGTACTTC
V gene: TRBV28; clone size: many; D gene: NA; J gene: TRBJ1-5; CDR3 protein: CASSFWVGDQPQHF; CDR3 DNA: TGTGCCAGCAGTTTCTGGGTAGGGGACCAGCCCCAGCATTTT
V gene: TRBV19; clone size: NA; D gene: NA; J gene: TRBJ2-1; CDR3 protein: CASARGPTNNEQFF; CDR3 DNA: TGTGCCAGTGCCCGAGGGCCTACCAACAATGAGCAGTTCTTC
V gene: TRBV20-1; clone size: NA; D gene: NA; J gene: TRBJ2-7; CDR3 protein: CSAIREWDSYEQYF; CDR3 DNA: TGCAGTGCAATCAGGGAGTGGGACTCCTACGAGCAGTACTTC
V gene: TRBV5-4; clone size: few; D gene: TRBD2; J gene: TRBJ2-2; CDR3 protein: CASSWAAGGGTGELFF; CDR3 DNA: TGTGCCAGCAGCTGGGCCGCGGGGGGTGGCACCGGGGAGCTGTTTTTT
V gene: TRBV6-5; clone size: few; D gene: NA; J gene: TRBJ2-3; CDR3 protein: CASSYIGSGSDTQYF; CDR3 DNA: TGTGCCAGCAGTTACATCGGGAGTGGGTCAGATACGCAGTATTTT
V gene: TRBV2; clone size: few; D gene: NA; J gene: TRBJ1-6; CDR3 protein: CATTGTQVSPLHF; CDR3 DNA: TGTGCCACCACCGGGACACAGGTTTCACCCCTCCACTTT
V gene: TRBV20-1; clone size: many; D gene: NA; J gene: TRBJ1-1; CDR3 protein: CSARDSPNRRAEAFF; CDR3 DNA: TGCAGTGCTAGAGATTCCCCCAATCGGAGGGCTGAAGCTTTCTTT
V gene: TRBV10-3; clone size: NA; D gene: NA; J gene: TRBJ2-3; CDR3 protein: CAITRQFTDTQYF; CDR3 DNA: TGTGCCATCACCCGACAGTTCACAGATACGCAGTATTTT
V gene: TRBV16; clone size: NA; D gene: NA; J gene: TRBJ1-1; CDR3 protein: CASSQSRNTEAFF; CDR3 DNA: TGTGCCAGCAGCCAATCCAGGAACACTGAAGCTTTCTTT
V gene: TRBV7-2; clone size: few; D gene: TRBD2; J gene: TRBJ2-7; CDR3 protein: CASVMGGSDYEQYF; CDR3 DNA: TGTGCCAGCGTAATGGGCGGGAGTGACTACGAGCAGTACTTC
V gene: TRBV19; clone size: NA; D gene: NA; J gene: TRBJ2-1; CDR3 protein: CASSIRLSVGGEQFF; CDR3 DNA: TGTGCCAGTAGTATACGACTATCGGTGGGGGGTGAGCAGTTCTTC
V gene: TRBV29-1; clone size: many; D gene: NA; J gene: TRBJ2-2; CDR3 protein: CSVDRRGTGELFF; CDR3 DNA: TGCAGCGTTGATCGGAGGGGTACCGGGGAGCTGTTTTTT
V gene: TRBV20-1; clone size: many; D gene: NA; J gene: TRBJ2-5; CDR3 protein: CSARGQGGAETQYF; CDR3 DNA: TGCAGTGCTAGAGGGCAGGGGGGTGCAGAGACCCAGTACTTC
V gene: TRBV7-8; clone size: few; D gene: NA; J gene: TRBJ2-1; CDR3 protein: CASSPAGGNEQFF; CDR3 DNA: TGTGCCAGCAGCCCGGCGGGTGGCAATGAGCAGTTCTTC
V gene: TRBV25-1; clone size: many; D gene: NA; J gene: TRBJ1-2; CDR3 protein: CASSAEGNYGYTF; CDR3 DNA: TGTGCCAGCAGTGCGGAGGGGAACTATGGCTACACCTTC
V gene: TRBV19; clone size: many; D gene: NA; J gene: TRBJ2-1; CDR3 protein: CASSPFSSEQFF; CDR3 DNA: TGTGCCAGTAGTCCCTTTAGTAGTGAGCAGTTCTTC
V gene: TRBV19; clone size: few; D gene: NA; J gene: TRBJ2-6; CDR3 protein: CASSIDRVNLRGSGANVLTF; CDR3 DNA: TGTGCCAGTAGTATAGACCGGGTAAACCTTCGGGGCTCTGGGGCCAACGTCCTGACTTTC
V gene: TRBV6-1; clone size: many; D gene: NA; J gene: TRBJ2-1; CDR3 protein: CASKDRFSYNEQFF; CDR3 DNA: TGTGCCAGCAAAGACAGGTTCTCCTACAATGAGCAGTTCTTC
V gene: TRBV11-3; clone size: many; D gene: NA; J gene: TRBJ2-1; CDR3 protein: CASSLGQGYNEQFF; CDR3 DNA: TGTGCCAGCAGCTTAGGGCAGGGCTACAATGAGCAGTTCTTC
V gene: TRBV28; clone size: many; D gene: NA; J gene: TRBJ2-7; CDR3 protein: CASSNPRGTGTYEQYF; CDR3 DNA: TGTGCCAGCAGTAACCCCCGGGGCACTGGAACCTACGAGCAGTACTTC
V gene: TRBV27; clone size: few; D gene: NA; J gene: TRBJ1-2; CDR3 protein: CASSTTGGSYTF; CDR3 DNA: TGTGCCAGCAGTACGACAGGAGGAAGCTACACCTTC
V gene: TRBV28; clone size: many; D gene: TRBD1; J gene: TRBJ1-5; CDR3 protein: CASRPPQGAHQPQHF; CDR3 DNA: TGTGCCAGCAGGCCGCCACAGGGGGCGCATCAGCCCCAGCATTTT
V gene: TRBV20-1; clone size: many; D gene: NA; J gene: TRBJ2-3; CDR3 protein: CSARVGSRPDTQYF; CDR3 DNA: TGCAGTGCTAGAGTCGGGAGCCGCCCAGATACGCAGTATTTT
V gene: TRBV28; clone size: many; D gene: TRBD2; J gene: TRBJ2-7; CDR3 protein: CASSFPRTRMRAVYEQYF; CDR3 DNA: TGTGCCAGCAGTTTCCCTCGGACTAGAATGCGGGCGGTCTACGAGCAGTACTTC
V gene: TRBV12-3/TRBV12-4; clone size: many; D gene: NA; J gene: TRBJ2-7; CDR3 protein: CASSSVYSYEQYF; CDR3 DNA: TGTGCCAGCAGTTCCGTGTATTCCTACGAGCAGTACTTC
V gene: TRBV5-1; clone size: NA; D gene: NA; J gene: TRBJ2-3; CDR3 protein: CASSLEHPRDTQYF; CDR3 DNA: TGCGCCAGCAGCTTGGAGCACCCTCGAGATACGCAGTATTTT
V gene: TRBV5-1; clone size: few; D gene: TRBD1; J gene: TRBJ1-4; CDR3 protein: CASSPYLEGAGEKLFF; CDR3 DNA: TGCGCCAGCAGCCCTTATCTGGAGGGGGCAGGTGAAAAACTGTTTTTT
V gene: TRBV5-5; clone size: few; D gene: NA; J gene: TRBJ1-1; CDR3 protein: CASSLEASEAFF; CDR3 DNA: TGTGCCAGCAGCTTGGAGGCTTCTGAAGCTTTCTTT
V gene: TRBV12-3/TRBV12-4; clone size: few; D gene: NA; J gene: TRBJ2-1; CDR3 protein: CASSQPRGTGSEQFF; CDR3 DNA: TGTGCCAGCAGCCAGCCACGGGGTACTGGCAGTGAGCAGTTCTTC
V gene: TRBV13; clone size: NA; D gene: NA; J gene: TRBJ1-6; CDR3 protein: CASSLDLNSPLHF; CDR3 DNA: TGTGCCAGCAGCTTAGACTTAAATTCACCCCTCCACTTT
V gene: TRBV5-1; clone size: many; D gene: TRBD1; J gene: TRBJ2-1; CDR3 protein: CASSLAGQGANNEQFF; CDR3 DNA: TGCGCCAGCAGCTTGGCCGGGCAGGGGGCCAACAATGAGCAGTTCTTC
V gene: TRBV25-1; clone size: many; D gene: NA; J gene: TRBJ1-2; CDR3 protein: CASSATTYGYTF; CDR3 DNA: TGTGCCAGCAGTGCGACAACCTATGGCTACACCTTC
V gene: TRBV3-1; clone size: many; D gene: NA; J gene: TRBJ1-5; CDR3 protein: CASSQDASGWAQHF; CDR3 DNA: TGTGCCAGCAGCCAAGATGCGTCAGGATGGGCCCAGCATTTT
V gene: TRBV15; clone size: many; D gene: NA; J gene: TRBJ2-2; CDR3 protein: CATSRGMSLAGELFF; CDR3 DNA: TGTGCCACCAGCAGAGGCATGTCGTTGGCCGGGGAGCTGTTTTTT